One sample yielded the 20 T cell receptor beta chains listed below, sequenced in a study of blood T cell repertoires in COVID-19. Method: immunoSEQ multiplex PCR; TCRdb's copy keeps in-frame clones and lacks some. This table has just under 80,000 clones, 88% appearing once. The specimen sequenced was peripheral blood. The origin of the receptors is a human donor in a cohort sampled during active COVID-19.

V usage is TRBV27 and J usage is TRBJ1-6; D is possibly TRBD1 (5 bases). V gave up 11 bases and J gave up 7 bases, with 18 bases separating them. CDR3 length: 14 amino acids. CDR1 MNHEY and CDR2 SMNVEV come from the germline V gene (reference sequence). DNA for the CDR3: TGTGCCGCAGGGAACCTAAGAGAGAATTCACCCCTCCACTTT. Protein product: CAAGNLRENSPLHF.

The J gene is TRBJ1-2, the V gene TRBV6-6; the D gene is possibly TRBD1 (6 bases). V was pared by 8 bases and J by 11 bases, with 18 bases between. The CDR3 spans 12 residues. Germline assignment: CDR1 MNHNY and CDR2 SVGAGI (reference sequence). CDR3 region: CASQLPRDIYTF. The CDR3 DNA reads as TGTGCCAGCCAATTACCCAGGGACATTTACACCTTC.

This clone has just one count. J is TRBJ1-5 and V is TRBV4-2; D unclear. CDR3 length: 16 residues. Trimming stripped 0 bases from V and 4 bases from J, with 13 bases between. Germline lookup yields CDR1 LGHNA and CDR2 YNFKEQ. DNA of the CDR3: TGTGCCAGCAGCCAAGAGAGCGGGCGCCAGAATCAGCCCCAGCATTTT. Translation: CASSQESGRQNQPQHF.

The rearrangement joins TRBV6-5 to TRBJ1-1; a possible D gene is TRBD1 (5 bases). V was pared by 0 bases and J by 0 bases, with 8 bases between. The CDR3 consists of 15 residues. The germline V gene encodes CDR1 MNHEY and CDR2 SVGAGI. CDR3 in amino acids: CASSYSTALNTEAFF. DNA of the CDR3: TGTGCCAGCAGTTACTCGACAGCCTTGAACACTGAAGCTTTCTTT.

The sample holds one count of this clone. The chain has TRBV4-2 and TRBJ1-1; D gene unclear. V gave up 2 bases and J gave up 0 bases, with 13 bases separating them. Germline V gene data show CDR1 as LGHNA and CDR2 as YNFKEQ. The CDR3 loop spans 16 amino acids. CDR3 sequence reads: CASSQKDGQLNTEAFF. The CDR3 region has the DNA TGTGCCAGCAGCCAAAAGGATGGGCAGCTGAACACTGAAGCTTTCTTT.

V is TRBV18 and J is TRBJ1-2; TRBD1 aligns across 12 bases. V was pared by 3 bases and J by 8 bases, with 4 bases of the junction left unmatched. CDR1 is KGHSH, CDR2 LQKENI, per germline. The length of the CDR3 is 14 residues. The CDR3 DNA reads TGTGCCAGCTCACCTGGGACAGGGGGCCGGGGCTACACCTTC. Its protein is CASSPGTGGRGYTF.

This chain links TRBV2 with TRBJ1-5; 9 bases map to TRBD1. This CDR3 comprises 15 residues. Germline V gene data show CDR1 as SNHLY and CDR2 as FYNNEI. Trimming at V came to 8 bases and at J to 4 bases, leaving 9 bases not matched to a gene. The CDR3 spells CASSYQTGGNQPQHF. The CDR3 region has the DNA TGTGCCAGCTCGTATCAGACAGGGGGGAATCAGCCCCAGCATTTT.

There are a few counts of this clone. The chain has TRBV19 and TRBJ1-4; tentative D call: TRBD1 (6 bases). Germline V gene data show CDR1 as LNHDA and CDR2 as SQIVND (reference sequence). V lost 9 bases, J lost 3 bases, and 14 bases lay in between. CDR3 length: 14 residues. The CDR3, as DNA: TGTGCCAGCTCCAGGGAGGGGGCTAATGAAAAACTGTTTTTT. It specifies CASSREGANEKLFF.

The gene calls are TRBV19 and TRBJ1-2; 8 positions agree with TRBD1. CDR1 and CDR2 from the germline V gene are LNHDA and SQIVND (reference sequence). This CDR3 comprises 15 residues. V dropped 8 bases and J dropped 7; count of bases not matched to a gene: 15. The CDR3: CASSRQGAGDSGYTF. CDR3 DNA sequence: TGTGCCAGTTCTAGGCAGGGGGCAGGCGATAGTGGCTACACCTTC. The complete variable domain, with remaining parts taken from reference TRBV19 and TRBJ1-2, reads DGGITQSPKYLFRKEGQNVTLSCEQNLNHDAMYWYRQDPGQGLRLIYYSQIVNDFQKGDIAEGYSVSREKKESFPLTVTSAQKNPTAFYLCASSRQGAGDSGYTFGSGTRLTVV.

The rearrangement joins TRBV2 to TRBJ2-1; 11 positions agree with TRBD1. J gave up 2 bases and V 8 bases, and 14 bases lay outside the gene matches. CDR3 length: 18 amino acids. Germline CDR1 reads SNHLY; CDR2 reads FYNNEI. The chain's CDR3 is CASQTGTGGVRTYNEQFF. The CDR3 DNA sequence: TGTGCCAGCCAGACCGGGACAGGGGGAGTTAGGACCTACAATGAGCAGTTCTTC.

The rearrangement uses TRBV19 and TRBJ2-5; no clear D gene. The V end lost 4 bases, the J end lost 5 bases, and 5 bases lay between the germline ends. The CDR3 has 11 amino acids. Germline V gene sequence: CDR1 LNHDA, CDR2 SQIVND (reference sequence). The CDR3 sequence: CASSSQETQYF. CDR3 DNA: TGTGCCAGTAGTAGCCAGGAGACCCAGTACTTC.

This rearrangement joins TRBV11-3 to TRBJ2-1; D is perhaps TRBD1 (5 bases). The CDR3 has 15 residues. In germline, CDR1 is SGHNT, CDR2 YENEEA. The V and J ends lost 5 bases and 2 bases respectively, with 13 bases between them. Here the CDR3 reads CASSQTAGPYNEQFF. The CDR3 nucleotides read TGTGCCAGCAGCCAGACAGCCGGCCCCTACAATGAGCAGTTCTTC.

The V and J genes are TRBV5-4 and TRBJ2-1, with D possibly TRBD1 on 5 matching bases. V lost 1 base, J lost 7 bases, and 12 bases lay in between. CDR1 SGHNT and CDR2 YYREEE come from the germline V gene (reference sequence). The CDR3 spans 14 residues. CDR3 in amino acids: CASSLSGASNEQFF. CDR3 bases: TGTGCCAGCAGCTTGTCTGGGGCGTCGAATGAGCAGTTCTTC.

The rearrangement links TRBV7-3 to TRBJ1-2, with TRBD1 matching 9 bases. The CDR3 loop spans 15 amino acids. Germline trimming cut 5 bases from V and 4 bases from J; bases unmatched to any gene: 8. The germline V gene has CDR1 SGHTA and CDR2 FQGTGA. DNA for the CDR3: TGTGCCAGCAGCCTCACCGGGACAGGGCCCTATGGCTACACCTTC. Amino acid sequence: CASSLTGTGPYGYTF.

This chain connects TRBV19 to TRBJ1-1; 8 bases map to TRBD1. The V segment lost 6 bases and the J segment 5 bases; nucleotides outside the gene matches: 5. The CDR3 contains 13 residues. In germline, CDR1 is LNHDA, CDR2 SQIVND (reference sequence). The CDR3 DNA sequence: TGTGCCAGTAGCCCTGACAGGGGAACTGAAGCTTTCTTT. Protein sequence: CASSPDRGTEAFF.

The CDR3 DNA reads as TGTGCCAGCAGTGAAAGGCAGGGAGGGGGTTTGGCTTTCTTT. Translation: CASSERQGGGLAFF. The J gene is TRBJ1-1, the V gene TRBV2; D may be TRBD1 (6 bases). Per the germline V gene, CDR1 is SNHLY and CDR2 is FYNNEI. The germline V and J ends were trimmed by 2 bases and 11 bases, with 18 bases remaining between them. The CDR3 runs to 14 residues.

This chain links TRBV23-1 with TRBJ2-3, with 7 bases lining up with TRBD1. TRBV23-1 is sorted into the ORF group, with uncertain function. This CDR3 has 17 amino acids. Germline trimming cut 2 bases from V and 0 bases from J; bases unmatched to any gene: 8. CDR3 DNA sequence: TGCGCCAGCAGTCAACGCGGACAGGAATATAGCACAGATACGCAGTATTTT. Translating it yields CASSQRGQEYSTDTQYF.

This chain links TRBV12-3 or TRBV12-4 with TRBJ2-7, with no clear D. The V end was cut by 6 bases, the J end by 4 bases, with 10 bases between. The CDR3 extends over 12 amino acids. The CDR3 DNA sequence: TGTGCCAGCAGCCACAGTGGGTACGAGCAGTACTTC. Translated: CASSHSGYEQYF.

The chain is built from TRBV19 and TRBJ1-2, with D uncertain. The CDR3 loop spans 14 amino acids. CDR1 and CDR2 (germline): LNHDA, SQIVND (reference sequence). Trimming removed 8 bases from V and 4 bases from J, with 17 bases in between. CDR3 nucleotides: TGTGCCAGTCAGGAATATAGGCAGAGCTATGGCTACACCTTC. This gives the protein CASQEYRQSYGYTF.

V gene TRBV7-2 combines with J gene TRBJ1-4; D remains unclear. The CDR3 totals 12 residues. The ends were cut back, 5 bases at V and 7 bases at J, with 8 bases in the middle. The germline CDR1 and CDR2 sequences are SGHTA and FQGNSA. The CDR3 region is CASSQTGEKLFF. In DNA form, the CDR3 reads TGTGCCAGCAGCCAGACGGGTGAAAAACTGTTTTTT.